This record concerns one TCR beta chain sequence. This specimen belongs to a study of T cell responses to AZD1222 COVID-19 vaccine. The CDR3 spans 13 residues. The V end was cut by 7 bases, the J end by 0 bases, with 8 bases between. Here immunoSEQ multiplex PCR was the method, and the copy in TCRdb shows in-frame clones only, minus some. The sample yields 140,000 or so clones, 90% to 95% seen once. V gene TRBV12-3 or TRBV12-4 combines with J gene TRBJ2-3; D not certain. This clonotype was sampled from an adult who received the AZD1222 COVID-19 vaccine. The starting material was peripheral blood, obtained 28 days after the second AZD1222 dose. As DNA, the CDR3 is TGTGCCAGCATGACGGCCAGCACAGATACGCAGTATTTT. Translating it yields CASMTASTDTQYF.